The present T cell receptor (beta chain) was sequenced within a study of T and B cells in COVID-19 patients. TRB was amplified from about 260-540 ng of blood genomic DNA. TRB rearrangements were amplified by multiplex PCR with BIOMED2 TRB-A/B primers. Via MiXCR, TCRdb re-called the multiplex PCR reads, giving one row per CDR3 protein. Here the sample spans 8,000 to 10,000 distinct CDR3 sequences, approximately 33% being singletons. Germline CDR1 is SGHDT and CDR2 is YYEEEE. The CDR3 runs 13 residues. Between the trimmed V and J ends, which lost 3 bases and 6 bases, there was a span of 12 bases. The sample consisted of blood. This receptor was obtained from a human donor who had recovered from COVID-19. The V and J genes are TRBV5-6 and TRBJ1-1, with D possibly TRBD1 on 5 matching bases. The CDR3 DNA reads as TGTGCCAGCAGCTGGGGGGAGGGCTCTGAAGCTTTCTTT. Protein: CASSWGEGSEAFF. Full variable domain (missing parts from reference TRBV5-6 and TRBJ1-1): DAGVTQSPTHLIKTRGQQVTLRCSPKSGHDTVSWYQQALGQGPQFIFQYYEEEERQRGNFPDRFSGHQFPNYSSELNVNALLLGDSALYLCASSWGEGSEAFFGQGTRLTVV.